These 18 T cell receptor beta chains originate from one sample sequenced in a study of T cells after yellow fever vaccination. MiXCR, run by TCRdb on the 5' RACE reads, gives a single entry per CDR3 protein. The sample has some 500,000 distinct CDR3 sequences; about 13% are singletons. Sequenced here: PBMCs, sampled on the day of the yellow fever booster vaccination. These receptors originate from a man under 40 who received the YFV17D yellow fever vaccine.

V is TRBV5-1 and J is TRBJ2-7; the D gene is possibly TRBD1 (6 bases). V was clipped by 4 bases and J by 0 bases, with 17 bases between them. CDR1 and CDR2 (germline): SGHRS, YFSETQ. There are 16 residues in the CDR3. As DNA, the CDR3 is TGCGCCAGCAGCACCAGTTTTACAGGGAGCTCCTACGAGCAGTACTTC. The encoded protein is CASSTSFTGSSYEQYF.

This clonotype occurred a few times. The chain is built from TRBV5-5 and TRBJ1-2; D unclear. This CDR3 is 13 amino acids long. The germline V gene has CDR1 SGHKS and CDR2 YYEKEE (reference sequence). V lost 0 bases and J lost 4, with 7 bases in between. The CDR3 reads CASSLEAAYGYTF. The CDR3 nucleotides are TGTGCCAGCAGCTTGGAGGCAGCCTATGGCTACACCTTC.

The table lists this clonotype with a few counts. The rearrangement joins TRBV20-1 to TRBJ2-2, with TRBD2 matching over 11 bases. V lost 5 bases to trimming and J lost 4 bases; unmatched junction nucleotides: 3. This CDR3 is 14 amino acids long. In germline, CDR1 is DFQATT, CDR2 SNEGSKA (reference sequence). The CDR3 region has the DNA TGCAGTGCTCCCCTAGCGGGAGGCACCGGGGAGCTGTTTTTT. Translation gives CSAPLAGGTGELFF.

The rearrangement joins TRBV7-8 to TRBJ2-3, with a tentative D call TRBD2 (6 bases). CDR1 and CDR2 (germline): SGHVS, FQNEAQ. The CDR3 length is 16 residues. Trimming shortened V by 2 bases and J by 1 base, and 13 bases separated the two germline ends. The CDR3 coding sequence is TGTGCCAGCAGCTTACTGGGTTCTAGCGGCACAGATACGCAGTATTTT. It specifies CASSLLGSSGTDTQYF. Drawing the rest from reference TRBV7-8 and TRBJ2-3, the complete variable domain is GAGVSQSPRYKVAKRGQDVALRCDPISGHVSLFWYQQALGQGPEFLTYFQNEAQLDKSGLPSDRFFAERPEGSVSTLKIQRTQQEDSAVYLCASSLLGSSGTDTQYFGPGTRLTVL.

The table lists this clonotype with a few counts. V and J are TRBV7-6 and TRBJ2-7, with D tentatively TRBD1 (6 bases). This CDR3 comprises 14 residues. Germline loops: CDR1 SGHVS, CDR2 FNYEAQ. Trimming shortened V by 2 bases and J by 7 bases, and 15 bases separated the two germline ends. The CDR3 is CASSLRDTPLEQYF. In DNA, the CDR3 is TGTGCCAGCAGCTTACGGGACACCCCCTTAGAGCAGTACTTC.

The genes are TRBV12-3 or TRBV12-4 and TRBJ2-2; 15 bases are shared with TRBD2. The length of the CDR3 is 19 residues. Trimming removed 7 bases from V and 7 bases from J; junction bases left unmatched: 16. The CDR3 bases are TGTGCCAGCATCCAACTAACAGGACTAGCGGGAGGGCACAACGGGGAGCTGTTTTTT. Residues: CASIQLTGLAGGHNGELFF.

This clonotype was picked up a small number of times. V usage is TRBV15 and J usage is TRBJ1-2, with TRBD1 as a possible D gene (5 bases). Trimming removed 0 bases from V and 4 bases from J, with 12 bases in between. CDR1 and CDR2 from the germline V gene are LNHNV and YYDKDF (reference sequence). The CDR3 is 15 amino acids. The CDR3: CATSRDRESFYGYTF. The CDR3 nucleotides read TGTGCCACCAGCAGAGACAGGGAGTCCTTCTATGGCTACACCTTC.

This clonotype was recorded at least ten times. The J gene is TRBJ2-3, the V gene TRBV4-2; TRBD2 matches 7 bases. The CDR3 totals 15 residues. Unmatched junction bases numbered 4, after V lost 1 base and J lost 3 bases. In germline, CDR1 is LGHNA, CDR2 YNFKEQ. The CDR3 DNA follows: TGTGCCAGCAGCCAAGGGGGGGGACCGACAGATACGCAGTATTTT. Translation: CASSQGGGPTDTQYF.

In this sample, this clonotype turned up a few times. The V and J genes are TRBV5-1 and TRBJ2-7; D uncertain. The CDR3 extends over 15 amino acids. Per the germline V gene, CDR1 is SGHRS and CDR2 is YFSETQ. Trimming removed 3 bases from V and 5 bases from J, with 18 bases in between. The CDR3 is CASSSRAPDSDEQYF. CDR3 DNA sequence: TGCGCCAGCAGCTCTAGGGCGCCTGATTCGGACGAGCAGTACTTC.

V and J are TRBV20-1 and TRBJ2-5; a weak D match, TRBD2 (5 bases). V gave up 5 bases and J gave up 3 bases, with 16 bases separating them. Germline assignment: CDR1 DFQATT and CDR2 SNEGSKA (reference sequence). The CDR3 runs to 14 residues. In DNA, the CDR3 is TGCAGTGCTTCTCCTTTTACTAGAGAAGAGACCCAGTACTTC. The encoded protein is CSASPFTREETQYF.

This clonotype was seen more than once but under ten times. The rearrangement uses TRBV6-1 and TRBJ1-5; D gene unclear. Trimming pared 7 bases from V and 2 bases from J, leaving 15 bases between. This CDR3 has 15 amino acids. Germline values: CDR1 MNHNS, CDR2 SASEGT. The CDR3 is CASTLGPNGNQPQHF. The CDR3 DNA sequence: TGTGCCAGCACCTTGGGCCCTAATGGCAATCAGCCCCAGCATTTT.

V usage is TRBV20-1 and J usage is TRBJ1-1, with D uncertain. This CDR3 contains 13 residues. V lost 0 bases and J lost 2, with 7 bases in between. CDR1 and CDR2 from the germline V gene are DFQATT and SNEGSKA (reference sequence). For the CDR3, the DNA is TGCAGTGCTAGAGATGCCGGAAACACTGAAGCTTTCTTT. Its translation: CSARDAGNTEAFF.

This clonotype was seen a handful of times. The chain carries TRBV6-1 and TRBJ2-3; tentative D call: TRBD2 (7 bases). Trimming took off 2 bases at V and 2 bases at J, with 17 bases between the two ends. Germline lookup yields CDR1 MNHNS and CDR2 SASEGT. The CDR3 is 17 amino acids. This CDR3 is CASSELMGRGSTDTQYF. CDR3 bases: TGTGCCAGCAGTGAATTGATGGGGAGGGGGTCCACAGATACGCAGTATTTT.

This chain joins TRBV30 and TRBJ2-1; a weak D match, TRBD2 (6 bases). Germline V gene sequence: CDR1 GTSNPN, CDR2 SVGIG (reference sequence). V lost 0 bases to trimming and J lost 7 bases, with 19 bases between them. The CDR3 totals 16 residues. The CDR3 sequence is CAWSVQGTLLGNEQFF. CDR3 coding DNA: TGTGCCTGGAGTGTACAAGGGACTTTACTCGGGAATGAGCAGTTCTTC.

This clonotype was counted ten times or more. J is TRBJ2-7 and V is TRBV3-1; TRBD2 matches at 7 bases. V was pared by 4 bases and J by 0 bases, with 9 bases of the junction left unmatched. The CDR3 length is 16 residues. Germline values: CDR1 LGHDT, CDR2 YNNKEL (reference sequence). The CDR3 DNA is TGTGCCAGCAGCCGGGGGGGAGCGTCCGGCTCCTACGAGCAGTACTTC. Translating it yields CASSRGGASGSYEQYF.

The gene calls are TRBV4-3 and TRBJ2-7, with 9 bases aligning to TRBD2. The CDR3 has 15 residues. Unmatched junction bases numbered 9, after V lost 3 bases and J lost 6 bases. Germline assignment: CDR1 LGHNA and CDR2 YSLEER. CDR3 loop: CASSHLAGEEGEQYF. CDR3 DNA: TGCGCCAGCAGCCACTTAGCGGGAGAAGAGGGCGAGCAGTACTTC.

This clonotype occurred a few times. The chain couples TRBV4-2 to TRBJ2-3, with TRBD2 as a possible D gene (5 bases). V was clipped by 0 bases and J by 4 bases, with 14 bases between them. Per the germline V gene, CDR1 is LGHNA and CDR2 is YNFKEQ. CDR3 size: 16 residues. CDR3 bases: TGTGCCAGCAGCCAAGATGGCGGGCCCCGGGCAGATACGCAGTATTTT. Protein product: CASSQDGGPRADTQYF.

The chain combines TRBV10-2 with TRBJ2-5, with TRBD2 matching 11 bases. The CDR3 has 16 residues. Germline trimming cut 4 bases from V and 0 bases from J; bases unmatched to any gene: 4. Germline lookup yields CDR1 WSHSY and CDR2 SAAADI. Here the CDR3 reads CASSGGLAVYQETQYF. For the CDR3, the DNA is TGCGCCAGCAGTGGGGGACTAGCGGTGTACCAAGAGACCCAGTACTTC.